This TCR beta chain was sequenced for a study of human T cells and chemical hapten exposure. At the level of the study: In the sensitization step, 2% DPC was placed on about 2 cm by about 2 cm of upper inner arm skin. General observations from the study: Patch test score tracked positively with PT1 expanded TCR counts.

Comments on this clonotype: Its specificity is not known.

Time point defined: patch test 3, about 24 weeks after DPC sensitization. Treatment indicated: therapeutic diphenylcyclopropenone sensitization with weekly scalp DPC. Library preparation tagged each individual cDNA molecule with a unique molecular identifier. Via MiXCR, TCRdb re-called the RACE reads, giving one row per CDR3 protein. This table holds some 74,000 distinct CDR3 sequences, 10% to 15% found once. The sequenced sample was whole blood, obtained in connection with sensitization to the hapten diphenylcyclopropenone (DPC). The receptor comes from a woman in her fifties or sixties with alopecia areata. Some clones in this sample may be carry-over from other donors' samples.

The CDR3 loop is CASSLAPFADIQYF. Written as DNA, the CDR3 is TGCGCCAGCAGCTTGGCCCCGTTTGCGGACATTCAGTACTTC. The J gene is TRBJ2-4, the V gene TRBV5-1, with D unresolved. The CDR3 has 14 residues. From germline, CDR1 is SGHRS and CDR2 YFSETQ. Trimming cost V 0 bases and J 8 bases, with 12 bases left between them.